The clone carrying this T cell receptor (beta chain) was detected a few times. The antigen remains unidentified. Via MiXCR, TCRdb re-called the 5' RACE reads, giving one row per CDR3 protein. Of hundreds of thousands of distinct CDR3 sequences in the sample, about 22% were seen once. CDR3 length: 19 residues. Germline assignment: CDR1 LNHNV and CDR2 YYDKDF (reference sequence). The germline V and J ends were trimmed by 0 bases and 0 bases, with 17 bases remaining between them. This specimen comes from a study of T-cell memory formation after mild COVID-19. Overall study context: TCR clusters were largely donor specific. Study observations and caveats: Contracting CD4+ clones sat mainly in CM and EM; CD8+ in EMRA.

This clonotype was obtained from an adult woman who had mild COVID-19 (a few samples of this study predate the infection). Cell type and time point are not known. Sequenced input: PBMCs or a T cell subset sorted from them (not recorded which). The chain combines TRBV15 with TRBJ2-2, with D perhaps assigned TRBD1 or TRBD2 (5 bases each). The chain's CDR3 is CATSRDWDGTKTNTGELFF. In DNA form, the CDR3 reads TGTGCCACCAGCAGAGATTGGGACGGCACTAAAACGAACACCGGGGAGCTGTTTTTT.